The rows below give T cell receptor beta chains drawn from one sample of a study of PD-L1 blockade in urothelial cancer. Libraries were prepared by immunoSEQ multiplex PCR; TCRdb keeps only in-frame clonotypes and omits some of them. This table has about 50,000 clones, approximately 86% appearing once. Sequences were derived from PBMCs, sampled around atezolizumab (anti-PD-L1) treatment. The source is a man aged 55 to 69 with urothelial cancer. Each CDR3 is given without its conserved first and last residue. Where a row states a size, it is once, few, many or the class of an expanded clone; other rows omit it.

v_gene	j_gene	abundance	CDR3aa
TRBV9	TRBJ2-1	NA	ASSVVVGLAGGAAEQF
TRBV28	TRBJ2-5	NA	ASKGGLETQY
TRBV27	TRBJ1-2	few	ASSFGQGNGYT
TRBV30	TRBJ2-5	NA	AWRGAGGFETQY
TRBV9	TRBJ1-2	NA	ASSVAGYGYT
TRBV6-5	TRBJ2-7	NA	ASSYSVGEFPYEQY
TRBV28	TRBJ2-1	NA	ASSLGGAHYNEQF
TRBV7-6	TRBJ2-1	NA	ASSLAHQGTNEQF
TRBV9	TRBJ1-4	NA	ASSVGGQPNEKLF
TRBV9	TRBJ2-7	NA	ASSPSSGTGVEQY
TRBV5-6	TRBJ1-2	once	ASSLPRQGVGYGYT
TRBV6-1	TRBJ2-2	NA	ASSGRLSGGADGELF
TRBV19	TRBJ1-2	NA	ASSIVQGAYGYT
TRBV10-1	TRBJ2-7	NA	ASSETQGAYEQY